The 11 T cell receptor beta chains presented below share a single source sample, sequenced in a study of identical twins. TCRdb passed the 5' RACE reads through MiXCR, listing each CDR3 protein once. The sample records roughly 770,000 distinct CDR3 sequences, 15% to 20% being singletons. These data were also reused for a study on T cells expressing NK-cell markers.

The sample was PBMCs. These receptors all stem from a woman younger than 30 in good health.

About this clonotype: The missing conserved phenylalanine or tryptophan at the end of this CDR3 makes a read error likely. No DNA is shown, since the ends of the CDR3 on it are uncertain; the CDR3 is the one TCRdb lists. The CDR3 loop is CASSLGDP. This chain links TRBV7-9 with TRBJ2-4; the D call in the table, TRBD1, was not verified against the DNA. The CDR3 spans 8 amino acids, including both terminal residues. Per germline, CDR1 SEHNR and CDR2 FQNEAQ (reference sequence).

The chain joins TRBV20-1 to TRBJ2-3; D not resolved. The length of the CDR3 is 14 residues. Germline-derived CDR1 and CDR2 are DFQATT and SNEGSKA (reference sequence). Trimming left V 3 bases short and J 1 base short, with 11 bases between. The CDR3 DNA reads TGCAGTGCTAGTCATCGCGCCCGCACAGATACGCAGTATTTT. Translated, it gives CSASHRARTDTQYF.

The chain employs TRBV2 and TRBJ2-5, with D perhaps matching TRBD2 (5 bases). Trimming removed 7 bases from V and 1 base from J, with 10 bases in between. Germline CDR1 is SNHLY and CDR2 is FYNNEI. This CDR3 is built from 13 residues. The CDR3: CASNGLIQETQYF. In nucleotides, the CDR3 is TGTGCCAGCAATGGACTCATCCAAGAGACCCAGTACTTC. Full variable domain (outside the CDR3, taken from reference TRBV2 and TRBJ2-5): EPEVTQTPSHQVTQMGQEVILRCVPISNHLYFYWYRQILGQKVEFLVSFYNNEISEKSEIFDDQFSVERPDGSNFTLKIRSTKLEDSAMYFCASNGLIQETQYFGPGTRLLVL.

This clonotype appeared many times. The chain carries TRBV20-1 and TRBJ2-7, with 7 nucleotides matching TRBD1. With V trimmed by 6 bases and J by 2 bases, 10 bases remained unmatched. Per the germline V gene, CDR1 is DFQATT and CDR2 is SNEGSKA (reference sequence). This CDR3 is built from 14 residues. CDR3 sequence: CSARTGKGTYEQYF. CDR3 DNA sequence: TGCAGTGCCCGGACAGGCAAGGGAACCTACGAGCAGTACTTC.

This clonotype was counted between two and nine times. J is TRBJ2-1 and V is TRBV5-1; D is unresolved. With 2 bases removed from V and 9 bases from J, the gap between germline ends came to 9 bases. Germline V lookup: CDR1 SGHRS, CDR2 YFSETQ. The CDR3 sequence is 12 residues long. As DNA, the CDR3 is TGCGCCAGCAGCTTAATAACCCGTGAGCAGTTCTTC. Translation: CASSLITREQFF.

The chain employs TRBV5-1 and TRBJ2-5, with D possibly being TRBD1 or TRBD2 (5 bases each). Trimming removed 1 base from V and 5 bases from J, with 15 bases in between. Germline CDR1 reads SGHRS; CDR2 reads YFSETQ. The CDR3 spans 15 residues. The CDR3 nucleotides are TGCGCCAGCAGCTTGTTTATGGGGGTAGTGGAGACCCAGTACTTC. Translated: CASSLFMGVVETQYF.

This clonotype appeared a few times. The V gene is TRBV21-1, the J gene TRBJ1-1; the table's D call, TRBD1, was not checked against the DNA. TRBV21-1 is annotated as a pseudogene. This CDR3 is built from 14 residues. In DNA, the CDR3 is TGTGCCAGCACCTTCGACAGGGGGCACACTGAAGCTTTCTTT. It specifies CASTFDRGHTEAFF.

This clonotype has more than one count but fewer than ten. The chain combines TRBV7-7 with TRBJ2-1; 8 bases fit TRBD2. V shed 2 bases, J shed 8 bases, and the junction held 8 bases outside the gene matches. Germline V gene lookup returns CDR1 SSHAT and CDR2 FNYEAQ (reference sequence). The CDR3 is 15 residues long. The CDR3, as DNA: TGTGCCAGCAGCTTAAGCGGGAGTTCGGGCGATGAGCAGTTCTTC. Translated, it gives CASSLSGSSGDEQFF.

This clonotype was seen a few times. V gene TRBV18 combines with J gene TRBJ1-2; D possibly corresponds to TRBD1 (5 bases). Germline V gene sequence: CDR1 KGHSH, CDR2 LQKENI. The CDR3 is 16 residues long. Deletions cut 5 bases from V and 7 bases from J, with 23 bases between. The CDR3 DNA follows: TGTGCCAGCTCAGCCGATATTCAGGGCGGTAGGAGTGGCTACACCTTC. This encodes CASSADIQGGRSGYTF.

This clonotype was observed at least ten times. This chain links TRBV6-5 with TRBJ2-5; D is possibly TRBD2 (6 bases). V gave up 4 bases and J gave up 5 bases, with 11 bases separating them. CDR3 length: 13 residues. Germline V gene lookup returns CDR1 MNHEY and CDR2 SVGAGI. Here the CDR3 reads CASSFPGVETQYF. Here the CDR3 DNA reads TGTGCCAGCAGTTTCCCGGGGGTTGAGACCCAGTACTTC.

This chain connects TRBV10-1 to TRBJ1-5, with D possibly TRBD1 on 6 matching bases. Between the trimmed V and J ends, which lost 2 bases and 0 bases, there was a span of 11 bases. CDR1 and CDR2 from the germline V gene are WNHNN and SYGVQD (reference sequence). The CDR3 covers 16 residues. For the CDR3, the DNA is TGCGCCAGCAGTGAGCCCAGGGGTAATAGCAATCAGCCCCAGCATTTT. Translated: CASSEPRGNSNQPQHF.